This T cell receptor (beta chain) was recorded in a study of blood T cells in healthy people across ages. The study, taken as a whole, reports: Relative to aged donors, long-lived donors carried more naive CD4+ cells and displayed higher diversity. Age showed a roughly linear inverse relationship with TCR beta diversity per million T cells.

This clonotype occurred a few times. The antigen is unknown. Germline assignment: CDR1 ENHRY and CDR2 SYGVKD. The CDR3 loop spans 12 amino acids. Trimming removed 6 bases at V and 8 bases at J, with 13 bases between. The authors ran a second PCR of about 6 to 12 cycles using a sample-barcoded 5' primer and a J-beta primer mix. Each cDNA molecule, via a template-switch adaptor with 12 random nucleotides, was tagged. A single record per CDR3 protein comes from TCRdb applying MiXCR to the 5' RACE reads. The sample records around 1,500,000 distinct CDR3 sequences, 42% being singletons. The chain carries TRBV10-3 and TRBJ1-2; D call uncertain. Sample: blood. The receptor was isolated from a woman aged 18-29 years in good health. CDR3 bases: TGTGCCATCAGAACGGCCGATGGAGGCTACACCTTC. Amino acid sequence: CAIRTADGGYTF.